This T cell receptor beta chain was sequenced during a study of T-cell memory formation after mild COVID-19. Germline CDR1 is MNHNY and CDR2 is SVGAGI (reference sequence). The CDR3 extends over 15 amino acids. Trimming cost V 6 bases and J 5 bases; bases outside gene matches: 11. TCRdb re-derived calls from the 5' RACE reads in MiXCR, one entry per CDR3 protein. This table holds 450,000 or so distinct CDR3 sequences, around 25% found once. This clonotype was detected only a few times. The V and J genes are TRBV6-6 and TRBJ2-7, with 9 bases lining up with TRBD1. The sequence was obtained from an adult woman who had mild COVID-19 (a few samples of this study predate the infection). Cell type and time point are not known. Sequenced material: PBMCs or a T cell subset sorted from them (not recorded which). The CDR3 DNA reads as TGTGCCAGCAGACCCTTACAGGGGGCGGGGAACGAGCAGTACTTC. Translating it yields CASRPLQGAGNEQYF.